The 8 T cell receptor beta chains below come from one sample, sequenced in a study of T cell responses to AZD1222 COVID-19 vaccine. Repertoires were generated with immunoSEQ multiplex PCR, while TCRdb's copy carries only in-frame clones and drops some. The table records approximately 100,000 clones, roughly 91% of them present only once. The source material was peripheral blood, sampled on day 0 of AZD1222 vaccination. The receptors come from an adult in good health.

The chain has TRBV10-3 and TRBJ1-5; TRBD1 matches at 7 bases. The germline CDR1 and CDR2 sequences are ENHRY and SYGVKD. V lost 5 bases, J lost 3 bases, and 4 bases stayed unmatched. The CDR3 is 14 residues long. DNA for the CDR3: TGTGCCATCAGTCCCAGGGGGACCAATCAGCCCCAGCATTTT. Protein sequence: CAISPRGTNQPQHF.

The gene calls are TRBV11-1 and TRBJ2-5; no clear D gene. The CDR3 runs 11 residues. CDR1 SGHAT and CDR2 FQDESV come from the germline V gene (reference sequence). V was pared by 4 bases and J by 4 bases, with 4 bases between. The CDR3 protein is CASSWRETQYF. CDR3 nucleotides: TGTGCCAGCAGCTGGCGAGAGACCCAGTACTTC.

This chain joins TRBV13 and TRBJ2-1; 12 nucleotides align to TRBD2. Germline loops: CDR1 PRHDT, CDR2 FYEKMQ (reference sequence). Germline trimming cut 8 bases from V and 6 bases from J; bases unmatched to any gene: 17. The CDR3 spans 18 residues. The DNA for the CDR3 is TGTGCCAGCCCTGGCGGGACTAGCGGGCCCGGAGCGGTCAATGAGCAGTTCTTC. Translated, it gives CASPGGTSGPGAVNEQFF.

This chain connects TRBV7-9 to TRBJ1-5, with TRBD1 matching over 9 bases. The CDR3 has 15 residues. Germline V gene sequence: CDR1 SEHNR, CDR2 FQNEAQ (reference sequence). V was clipped by 5 bases and J by 1 base; unmatched bases: 3. CDR3 sequence reads: CASSPTGGSNQPQHF. CDR3 coding DNA: TGTGCCAGCAGCCCGACAGGGGGAAGCAATCAGCCCCAGCATTTT.

This clone occurred a few times. The V and J genes are TRBV4-1 and TRBJ2-7; 9 nucleotides align to TRBD2. Germline V gene data show CDR1 as MGHRA and CDR2 as YSYEKL. The CDR3 contains 15 residues. V was clipped by 1 base and J by 0 bases; unmatched bases: 1. The CDR3 sequence: CASSQGLAASYEQYF. CDR3 in DNA: TGCGCCAGCAGCCAAGGACTAGCGGCCTCCTACGAGCAGTACTTC.

As to this clone: Other DNA sequences in the sample encode the same CDR3. This chain uses TRBV30 with TRBJ2-7; TRBD1 matches at 10 bases. V dropped 5 bases and J dropped 1; count of bases not matched to a gene: 5. This CDR3 comprises 14 residues. Germline CDR1 is GTSNPN and CDR2 is SVGIG (reference sequence). CDR3 nucleotides: TGTGCCTGGTCAACGGGACAGGGGTCCTACGAGCAGTACTTC. Amino acid sequence: CAWSTGQGSYEQYF.

This clone was found once. The chain combines TRBV15 with TRBJ2-1; TRBD2 matches at 11 bases. The germline gives CDR1 LNHNV, CDR2 YYDKDF (reference sequence). With V trimmed by 3 bases and J by 6 bases, 4 bases remained unmatched. The CDR3 contains 15 residues. Written as DNA, the CDR3 is TGTGCCACCAGCAGGGGACTAGCGGAAGGCAATGAGCAGTTCTTC. It codes for CATSRGLAEGNEQFF.

The CDR3 is CASSLYRPPEPRVALHF. DNA for the CDR3: TGTGCCAGCAGCTTATACAGACCGCCGGAGCCGAGGGTGGCCCTCCACTTT. The chain carries TRBV7-2 and TRBJ1-6; the D is unclear. The CDR3 totals 17 residues. Germline V lookup: CDR1 SGHTA, CDR2 FQGNSA. Trimming left V 2 bases short and J 14 bases short, with 25 bases between.